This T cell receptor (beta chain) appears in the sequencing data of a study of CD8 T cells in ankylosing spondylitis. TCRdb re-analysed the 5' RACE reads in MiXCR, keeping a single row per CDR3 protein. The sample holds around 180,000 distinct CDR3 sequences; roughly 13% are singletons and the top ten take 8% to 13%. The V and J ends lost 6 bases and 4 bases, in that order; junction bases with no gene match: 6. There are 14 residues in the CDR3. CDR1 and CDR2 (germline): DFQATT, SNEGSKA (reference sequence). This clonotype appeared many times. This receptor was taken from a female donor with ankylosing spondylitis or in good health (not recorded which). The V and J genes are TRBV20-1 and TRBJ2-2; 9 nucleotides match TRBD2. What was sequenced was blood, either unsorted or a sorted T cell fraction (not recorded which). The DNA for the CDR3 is TGCAGTGCCAGGACTAGCGTAGGCACCGGGGAGCTGTTTTTT. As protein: CSARTSVGTGELFF.